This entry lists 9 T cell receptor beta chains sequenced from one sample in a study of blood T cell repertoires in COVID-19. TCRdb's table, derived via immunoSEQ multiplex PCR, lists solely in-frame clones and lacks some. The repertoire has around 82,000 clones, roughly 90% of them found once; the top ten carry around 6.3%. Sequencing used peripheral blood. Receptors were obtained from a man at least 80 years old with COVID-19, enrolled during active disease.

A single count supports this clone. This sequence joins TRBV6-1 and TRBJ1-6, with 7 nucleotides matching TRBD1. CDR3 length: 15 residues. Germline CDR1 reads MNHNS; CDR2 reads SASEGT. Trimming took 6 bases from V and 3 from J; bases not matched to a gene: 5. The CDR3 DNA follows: TGTGCCAGCAGGCCCCAGGGGGTCTATAATTCACCCCTCCACTTT. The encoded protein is CASRPQGVYNSPLHF.

This CDR3 reads CASSLSRGGWDEQFF. In DNA, the CDR3 is TGCGCCAGCAGCTTGAGTAGGGGCGGCTGGGATGAGCAGTTCTTC. V and J are TRBV5-1 and TRBJ2-1; maybe TRBD1 (5 bases). Germline CDR1 and CDR2: SGHRS and YFSETQ. The CDR3 has 15 amino acids. V was clipped by 1 base and J by 8 bases, with 16 bases between them.

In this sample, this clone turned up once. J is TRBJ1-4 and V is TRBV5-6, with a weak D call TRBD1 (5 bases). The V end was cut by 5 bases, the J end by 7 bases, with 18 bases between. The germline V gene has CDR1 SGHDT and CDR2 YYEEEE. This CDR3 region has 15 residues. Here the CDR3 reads CASRRRDRGVEKLFF. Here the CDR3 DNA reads TGTGCCAGCAGACGAAGGGACCGCGGGGTTGAAAAACTGTTTTTT.

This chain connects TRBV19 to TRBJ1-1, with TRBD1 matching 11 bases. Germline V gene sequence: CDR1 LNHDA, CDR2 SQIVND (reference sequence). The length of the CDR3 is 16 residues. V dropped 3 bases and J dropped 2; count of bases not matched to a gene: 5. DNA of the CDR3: TGTGCCAGTAGTATCAACGGACAGGGGGCTAACACTGAAGCTTTCTTT. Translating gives CASSINGQGANTEAFF.

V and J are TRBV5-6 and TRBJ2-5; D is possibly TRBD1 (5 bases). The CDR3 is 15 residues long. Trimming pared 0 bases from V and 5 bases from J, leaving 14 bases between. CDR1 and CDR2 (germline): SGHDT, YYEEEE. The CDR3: CASSLERRTLETQYF. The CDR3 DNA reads TGTGCCAGCAGCTTGGAACGGCGGACACTTGAGACCCAGTACTTC.

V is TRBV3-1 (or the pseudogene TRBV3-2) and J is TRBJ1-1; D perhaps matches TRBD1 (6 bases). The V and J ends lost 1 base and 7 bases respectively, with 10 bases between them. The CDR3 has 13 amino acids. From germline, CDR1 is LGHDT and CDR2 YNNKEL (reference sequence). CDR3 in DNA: TGTGCCAGCAGCCAAGTGGGGGCTGGTGAAGCTTTCTTT. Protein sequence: CASSQVGAGEAFF.

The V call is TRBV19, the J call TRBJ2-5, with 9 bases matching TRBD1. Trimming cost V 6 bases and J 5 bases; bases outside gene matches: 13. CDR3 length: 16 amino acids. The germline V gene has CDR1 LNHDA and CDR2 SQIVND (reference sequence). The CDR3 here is CASRQKSGQGRETQYF. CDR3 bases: TGTGCCAGTAGGCAGAAATCGGGACAGGGACGGGAGACCCAGTACTTC.

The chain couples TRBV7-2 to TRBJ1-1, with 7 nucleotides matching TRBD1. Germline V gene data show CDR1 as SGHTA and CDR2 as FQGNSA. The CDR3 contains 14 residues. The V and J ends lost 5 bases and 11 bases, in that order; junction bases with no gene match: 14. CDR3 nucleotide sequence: TGTGCCAGCAGCCCGCTGCGGGACAGCCCTCGGGCTTTCTTT. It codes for CASSPLRDSPRAFF.

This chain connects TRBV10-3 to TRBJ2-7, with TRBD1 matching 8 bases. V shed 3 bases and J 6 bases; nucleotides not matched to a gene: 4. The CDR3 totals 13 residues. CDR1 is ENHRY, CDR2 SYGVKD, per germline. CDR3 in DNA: TGTGCCATCAGTGATGACAGGGGCGGCGAGCAGTACTTC. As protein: CAISDDRGGEQYF.